The clone carrying this T cell receptor (beta chain) was seen a handful of times. Antigen: not known. During the collection period, no donor immune events like infections were recorded. Profiled with immunoSEQ multiplex PCR; TCRdb holds only in-frame clones, not every one. Here the sample spans 70,000 or so clones, about nine tenths being singletons. The data were obtained in a study of identifying expanded T cells in peripheral blood. Study results and caveats: Differentially abundant clones: roughly 1.2 between replicates, about 15 at about 13 days, under 25 at four. Clone count variance between roughly two-week samples rose with total template count.

CDR3 length: 14 residues. Per germline, CDR1 SGHKS and CDR2 YYEKEE (reference sequence). The V gene end was trimmed by 4 bases and the J gene end by 4 bases; junction bases not matched to a gene: 7. This clonotype originated in a person aged 18 to 75 in good health. The chain combines TRBV5-5 with TRBJ1-2; 7 positions agree with TRBD1. Sample: blood. DNA for the CDR3: TGTGCCAGCAGCCCACAGGGGCCCCTCTATGGCTACACCTTC. This translates into CASSPQGPLYGYTF.